The clone carrying this TCR beta chain was found a few times. The data were obtained in a study of blood T cells in healthy people across ages. Extracted total RNA amounted to at least 5.5 micrograms for each sample. The CDR3 totals 13 residues. From germline, CDR1 is SGHRS and CDR2 YFSETQ. V was pared by 2 bases and J by 4 bases, with 9 bases between. Through a sample-barcoded 5' primer and a J-beta primer mix, a second PCR was run for about 6 to 11 cycles. Each TCR beta cDNA got a 12-nucleotide random molecular identifier. TCRdb called the 5' RACE reads again in MiXCR, with one record for every CDR3 protein. The sample lists approximately 580,000 distinct CDR3 sequences; under 30% were seen once. These data were likewise used in another study, on T cells of mothers and their children.

This receptor was taken from a boy aged 5-17 years in good health. The V gene is TRBV5-1, the J gene TRBJ2-5; D is undetermined. Sequencing was done on a sample of blood. The CDR3 loop reads CASSFSYLETQYF. CDR3 coding DNA: TGCGCCAGCAGCTTCTCATATCTAGAGACCCAGTACTTC.